What follows are 16 T cell receptor beta chains derived from one specimen sequenced in a study of cytomegalovirus exposure and HLA in healthy donors. The PCR ran on 60 Vbeta and 13 Jbeta primers. Clones were read by immunoSEQ multiplex PCR, and TCRdb kept only the in-frame ones, dropping some. The sample has some 100,000 clones; about 70% are singletons. Material for sequencing was PBMCs. The receptors here all came from a woman aged 18 to 35 in good health and CMV-seropositive.

This chain joins TRBV6-5 and TRBJ1-4; tentatively, D is TRBD1 (6 bases). Trimming pared 5 bases from V and 6 bases from J, leaving 10 bases between. The CDR3 covers 13 residues. The germline V gene encodes CDR1 MNHEY and CDR2 SVGAGI. CDR3 protein: CASSRQEDEKLFF. For the CDR3, the DNA is TGTGCCAGCAGTCGACAGGAAGATGAAAAACTGTTTTTT.

This clone was counted only a few times. J is TRBJ2-7 and V is TRBV11-2; D is perhaps TRBD2 (5 bases). V gave up 6 bases and J gave up 9 bases, with 12 bases separating them. CDR3 length: 11 amino acids. Germline V gene lookup returns CDR1 SGHAT and CDR2 FQNNGV. CDR3: CASRLTSGQYF. The CDR3 bases are TGTGCCAGCAGGCTAACTAGTGGGCAGTACTTC.

The chain combines TRBV28 with TRBJ2-7; 8 bases map to TRBD1. V lost 2 bases to trimming and J lost 0 bases; unmatched junction nucleotides: 6. Per germline, CDR1 MDHEN and CDR2 SYDVKM. This CDR3 spans 16 amino acids. The CDR3 reads CASSLDQGAYSYEQYF. In DNA form, the CDR3 reads TGTGCCAGCAGTTTAGATCAGGGGGCCTACTCCTACGAGCAGTACTTC.

In nucleotides, the CDR3 is TGTGCCAGCAGTTACTCAATAGGAGAGGATCAGCCCCAGCATTTT. Encoded protein: CASSYSIGEDQPQHF. The chain is built from TRBV6-6 and TRBJ1-5; D ambiguous. Trimming stripped 0 bases from V and 5 bases from J, with 11 bases between. Germline values: CDR1 MNHNY, CDR2 SVGAGI (reference sequence). This CDR3 is 15 amino acids long.

The gene calls are TRBV15 and TRBJ2-5; the D is unclear. Germline values: CDR1 LNHNV, CDR2 YYDKDF (reference sequence). There are 13 residues in the CDR3. Trimming stripped 5 bases from V and 0 bases from J, with 7 bases between. This CDR3 reads CATSAQNQETQYF. For the CDR3, the DNA is TGTGCCACCAGCGCCCAGAACCAAGAGACCCAGTACTTC.

The chain combines TRBV6-5 with TRBJ2-4; possibly TRBD2 for D (6 bases). This CDR3 is built from 13 residues. The ends were cut back, 7 bases at V and 7 bases at J, with 14 bases in the middle. Germline lookup yields CDR1 MNHEY and CDR2 SVGAGI. Here the CDR3 reads CASNRLGGNIQYF. As DNA, the CDR3 is TGTGCCAGCAATCGACTCGGGGGTAACATTCAGTACTTC.

This clone was detected only once. The V call is TRBV11-2, the J call TRBJ2-7, with D possibly TRBD1 on 5 matching bases. The CDR3 totals 13 residues. V was cut by 5 bases and J by 2 bases, with 10 bases left in between. Per the germline V gene, CDR1 is SGHAT and CDR2 is FQNNGV. CDR3 coding DNA: TGTGCCAGCAGCCTTGGGGCCCCCTACGAGCAGTACTTC. The encoded protein is CASSLGAPYEQYF.

V and J are TRBV9 and TRBJ2-1; tentatively, D is TRBD2 (5 bases). Looked up from germline, CDR1 is SGDLS and CDR2 is YYNGEE. Trimming took 4 bases from V and 10 from J, leaving 12 bases between them. The CDR3 runs to 12 residues. CDR3 amino acids: CASSLDGNEQFF. CDR3 DNA sequence: TGTGCCAGCAGCTTGGACGGGAACGAGCAGTTCTTC.

J is TRBJ1-4 and V is TRBV10-3, with 9 bases aligning to TRBD1. V was pared by 0 bases and J by 2 bases, with 4 bases of the junction left unmatched. The germline gives CDR1 ENHRY, CDR2 SYGVKD. The CDR3 has 17 residues. CDR3 region: CAISESWTGVTNEKLFF. The CDR3 nucleotides are TGTGCCATCAGTGAGTCGTGGACAGGGGTGACTAATGAAAAACTGTTTTTT.

This clone was counted between two and nine times. The gene calls are TRBV7-9 and TRBJ2-3; 11 nucleotides match TRBD2. Per the germline V gene, CDR1 is SEHNR and CDR2 is FQNEAQ (reference sequence). The trim removed 5 bases at V and 1 base at J, leaving 2 bases unmatched. There are 15 residues in the CDR3. In nucleotides, the CDR3 is TGTGCCAGCAGCCCACTAGCGGGAGGCACAGATACGCAGTATTTT. It codes for CASSPLAGGTDTQYF.

The V call is TRBV19, the J call TRBJ2-3; D possibly corresponds to TRBD2 (5 bases). Trimming left V 3 bases short and J 4 bases short, with 17 bases between. This CDR3 comprises 16 residues. Germline CDR1 and CDR2: LNHDA and SQIVND (reference sequence). CDR3 loop: CASSMGNFLGADTQYF. DNA for the CDR3: TGTGCCAGTAGTATGGGGAACTTCCTCGGGGCAGATACGCAGTATTTT.

The sample holds a few counts of this clone. This chain links TRBV4-3 with TRBJ2-1, with 11 bases matching TRBD2. The CDR3 covers 17 residues. Germline-derived CDR1 and CDR2 are LGHNA and YSLEER. Unmatched junction bases numbered 8, after V lost 0 bases and J lost 7 bases. The CDR3 reads CASSQDETSGTGNEQFF. CDR3 sequence (DNA): TGCGCCAGCAGCCAAGATGAGACTAGCGGGACAGGGAATGAGCAGTTCTTC.

This clone was seen only once. The chain combines TRBV7-2 with TRBJ2-3, with TRBD1 as a possible D gene (6 bases). The CDR3 consists of 13 residues. The germline V gene encodes CDR1 SGHTA and CDR2 FQGNSA. Deletions cut 6 bases from V and 1 base from J, with 8 bases between. CDR3 sequence (DNA): TGTGCCAGCAGTCGACAGGGCACAGATACGCAGTATTTT. Protein product: CASSRQGTDTQYF.

CDR3 in amino acids: CASRRDRRGKYEQYF. CDR3 bases: TGTGCCAGCAGACGGGACAGGCGGGGTAAATACGAGCAGTACTTC. J is TRBJ2-7 and V is TRBV5-4; 8 bases fit TRBD1. There are 15 residues in the CDR3. CDR1 and CDR2 (germline): SGHNT, YYREEE (reference sequence). The junction had 11 bases not matched to a gene; V was cut back by 5 bases and J by 4 bases.

This clone was found once. The CDR3 DNA follows: TGTGCCAGCAGTGAAGATTATTCCGTCTATGGCTACACCTTC. This translates into CASSEDYSVYGYTF. This chain links TRBV6-1 with TRBJ1-2; no reliable D call. V shed 1 base and J shed 4 bases, with 10 bases lying between them. Germline lookup yields CDR1 MNHNS and CDR2 SASEGT. This CDR3 contains 14 residues.

Sample share makes this clone medium-sized (0.01 to 0.1%). The rearrangement joins TRBV28 to TRBJ2-1; no firm D call. The germline CDR1 and CDR2 sequences are MDHEN and SYDVKM. Between the trimmed V and J ends, which lost 6 bases and 4 bases, there was a span of 13 bases. The CDR3 has 14 residues. CDR3 nucleotides: TGTGCCAGCAGACCCCCAAATGAGTACAATGAGCAGTTCTTC. Its protein is CASRPPNEYNEQFF.